These 18 T cell receptor beta chains were all obtained from the same sample, sequenced in a study of OX40 agonist ivuxolimab in advanced cancers. Only in-frame clones appear in the TCRdb table, and some are missing; sequencing was by immunoSEQ multiplex PCR. This table has some 74,000 clones, roughly 94% appearing once. The specimen comprised CD4+ or CD8+ T cells sorted from blood, sampled in a trial of the OX40 agonist ivuxolimab. These receptors came from an adult with an advanced solid tumor such as melanoma, head and neck, liver or kidney cancer.

The chain uses TRBV7-9 and TRBJ1-4, with unresolved D. The V end was cut by 2 bases, the J end by 3 bases, with 10 bases between. The CDR3 totals 15 residues. CDR1 SEHNR and CDR2 FQNEAQ come from the germline V gene (reference sequence). CDR3 sequence reads: CASSLLRPSNEKLFF. CDR3 sequence (DNA): TGTGCCAGCAGCTTACTACGACCCTCTAATGAAAAACTGTTTTTT.

The CDR3 region is CASRRPYRDFPYEQYF. The CDR3 nucleotides are TGTGCCAGCCGCCGTCCGTACCGGGACTTCCCCTACGAGCAGTACTTC. The chain joins TRBV11-3 to TRBJ2-7; D is perhaps TRBD2 (6 bases). The V gene lost 8 bases and the J gene lost 2 bases, with 22 bases spanning the gap. CDR1 and CDR2 from the germline V gene are SGHNT and YENEEA. The CDR3 sequence is 16 residues long.

The V call is TRBV7-9, the J call TRBJ1-2; D uncertain. The CDR3 spans 13 residues. Germline assignment: CDR1 SEHNR and CDR2 FQNEAQ (reference sequence). Trimming shortened V by 5 bases and J by 1 base, and 8 bases separated the two germline ends. CDR3 nucleotide sequence: TGTGCCAGCAGCGGCGAGGTTAACTATGGCTACACCTTC. Its protein is CASSGEVNYGYTF.

This sequence joins TRBV2 and TRBJ2-3; 10 bases map to TRBD2. This CDR3 has 15 residues. Germline lookup yields CDR1 SNHLY and CDR2 FYNNEI. V was pared by 2 bases and J by 2 bases, with 1 base of the junction left unmatched. DNA for the CDR3: TGTGCCAGCAGTGAACTAGCGGGAGACACAGATACGCAGTATTTT. It is translated as CASSELAGDTDTQYF.

The DNA of the CDR3 is TGCGCCAGCAGCTTCGGGGAGACCCAGTACTTC. It is translated as CASSFGETQYF. This rearrangement joins TRBV5-1 to TRBJ2-5; D uncertain. V gave up 2 bases and J gave up 5 bases, with 4 bases separating them. CDR1 SGHRS and CDR2 YFSETQ come from the germline V gene. This CDR3 contains 11 residues.

This chain connects TRBV7-2 to TRBJ2-7, with 7 bases fitting TRBD1. Germline CDR1 reads SGHTA; CDR2 reads FQGNSA. The trim removed 10 bases at V and 3 bases at J, leaving 9 bases unmatched. This CDR3 spans 13 amino acids. DNA of the CDR3: TGTGCCATCAGTGCAGGGGGAGACTACGAGCAGTACTTC. Protein sequence: CAISAGGDYEQYF.

This rearrangement joins TRBV19 to TRBJ1-4; 7 bases line up with TRBD1. CDR3 length: 15 residues. The V and J ends lost 8 bases and 0 bases, in that order; junction bases with no gene match: 6. Germline V gene sequence: CDR1 LNHDA, CDR2 SQIVND (reference sequence). The CDR3 loop reads CASGTDTATNEKLFF. CDR3 coding DNA: TGTGCCAGTGGGACAGACACTGCAACTAATGAAAAACTGTTTTTT.

This chain links TRBV4-2 with TRBJ1-3; D is ambiguous. Germline V gene data show CDR1 as LGHNA and CDR2 as YNFKEQ. Between the trimmed V and J ends, which lost 1 base and 4 bases, there was a span of 11 bases. This CDR3 spans 15 amino acids. DNA of the CDR3: TGTGCCAGCAGCCAAGGGACTTTCGGGGGAAACACCATATATTTT. Protein: CASSQGTFGGNTIYF.

The CDR3 here is CASSAFTGYEQYF. As DNA, the CDR3 is TGTGCCAGCAGCGCATTCACAGGCTACGAGCAGTACTTC. The rearrangement links TRBV7-7 to TRBJ2-7; a weak D match, TRBD1 (5 bases). V gave up 5 bases and J gave up 3 bases, with 11 bases separating them. The CDR3 extends over 13 amino acids. Germline lookup yields CDR1 SSHAT and CDR2 FNYEAQ (reference sequence).

This chain links TRBV14 with TRBJ2-7, with 7 bases aligning to TRBD2. CDR1 and CDR2 (germline): SGHDN, FVKESK. The CDR3 consists of 15 residues. V shed 0 bases, J shed 4 bases, and the junction held 6 bases outside the gene matches. CDR3 residues: CASSQDILASYEQYF. The CDR3 DNA sequence: TGTGCCAGCAGCCAAGATATACTAGCGAGTTACGAGCAGTACTTC.

The V call is TRBV7-2, the J call TRBJ2-2, with 8 nucleotides matching TRBD2. Unmatched junction bases numbered 5, after V lost 6 bases and J lost 2 bases. CDR1 is SGHTA and CDR2 is FQGNSA in the germline V gene. This CDR3 comprises 15 residues. The CDR3 nucleotides are TGTGCCAGCAGGGCCCGGGGGGGCAACACCGGGGAGCTGTTTTTT. Encoded protein: CASRARGGNTGELFF. Full variable domain (remainder filled in from reference TRBV7-2 and TRBJ2-2): GAGVSQSPSNKVTEKGKDVELRCDPISGHTALYWYRQSLGQGLEFLIYFQGNSAPDKSGLPSDRFSAERTGGSVSTLTIQRTQQEDSAVYLCASRARGGNTGELFFGEGSRLTVL.

This chain connects TRBV5-4 to TRBJ1-1; D possibly corresponds to TRBD1 (5 bases). V gave up 10 bases and J gave up 9 bases, with 19 bases separating them. CDR3 length: 12 amino acids. Germline V gene lookup returns CDR1 SGHNT and CDR2 YYREEE (reference sequence). CDR3 residues: CAFRDGGEKAFF. CDR3 sequence (DNA): TGTGCCTTCAGGGACGGAGGAGAGAAAGCTTTCTTT.

The chain has TRBV19 and TRBJ1-2, with D perhaps TRBD1 (6 bases). With 2 bases removed from V and 5 bases from J, the gap between germline ends came to 15 bases. Germline CDR1 LNHDA, CDR2 SQIVND (reference sequence). CDR3 length: 15 amino acids. This chain's CDR3 is CASSIREGGSYGYTF. The CDR3 DNA reads TGTGCCAGTAGTATAAGAGAAGGGGGATCTTATGGCTACACCTTC.

V is TRBV28 and J is TRBJ1-1; D is unclear. The germline V and J ends were trimmed by 5 bases and 6 bases, with 19 bases remaining between them. In germline, CDR1 is MDHEN, CDR2 SYDVKM. The CDR3 consists of 15 residues. CDR3 DNA sequence: TGTGCCAGCAGTGGCCAGGTTGACTTTTTGGCTGAAGCTTTCTTT. It translates to CASSGQVDFLAEAFF.

The chain links TRBV7-2 to TRBJ2-3; tentative D call: TRBD2 (7 bases). The V end lost 5 bases, the J end lost 6 bases, and 24 bases lay between the germline ends. The CDR3 extends over 17 amino acids. CDR1 is SGHTA, CDR2 FQGNSA, per germline. Written as DNA, the CDR3 is TGTGCCAGCAGCCTTCGGGCGGGGGCCAGTTGGAGTGATACGCAGTATTTT. Amino acid sequence: CASSLRAGASWSDTQYF.

This rearrangement joins TRBV27 to TRBJ1-4, with a possible D match to TRBD1 (6 bases). The germline V gene encodes CDR1 MNHEY and CDR2 SMNVEV (reference sequence). The V gene lost 2 bases and the J gene lost 4 bases, with 17 bases spanning the gap. The CDR3 totals 17 residues. CDR3 sequence: CASSLRPTGGHNEKLFF. The CDR3 DNA is TGTGCCAGCAGTTTACGTCCCACGGGGGGGCATAATGAAAAACTGTTTTTT.

The V gene is TRBV5-6, the J gene TRBJ1-1; D may be TRBD1 (6 bases). The ends were cut back, 1 base at V and 5 bases at J, with 12 bases in the middle. The germline gives CDR1 SGHDT, CDR2 YYEEEE. The CDR3 runs to 14 residues. CDR3 in amino acids: CASSLYSGVTEAFF. DNA of the CDR3: TGTGCCAGCAGCTTGTATTCAGGGGTTACTGAAGCTTTCTTT.

The CDR3 is CASSLSGLGYNEQFF. In DNA form, the CDR3 reads TGTGCCAGCAGTTTATCAGGGTTGGGGTACAATGAGCAGTTCTTC. The chain links TRBV28 to TRBJ2-1, with D possibly being TRBD1 (5 bases). The V gene lost 1 base and the J gene lost 4 bases, with 11 bases spanning the gap. Germline CDR1 MDHEN, CDR2 SYDVKM. This CDR3 has 15 residues. The whole variable domain, remainder taken from reference TRBV28 and TRBJ2-1, is DVKVTQSSRYLVKRTGEKVFLECVQDMDHENMFWYRQDPGLGLRLIYFSYDVKMKEKGDIPEGYSVSREKKERFSLILESASTNQTSMYLCASSLSGLGYNEQFFGPGTRLTVL.